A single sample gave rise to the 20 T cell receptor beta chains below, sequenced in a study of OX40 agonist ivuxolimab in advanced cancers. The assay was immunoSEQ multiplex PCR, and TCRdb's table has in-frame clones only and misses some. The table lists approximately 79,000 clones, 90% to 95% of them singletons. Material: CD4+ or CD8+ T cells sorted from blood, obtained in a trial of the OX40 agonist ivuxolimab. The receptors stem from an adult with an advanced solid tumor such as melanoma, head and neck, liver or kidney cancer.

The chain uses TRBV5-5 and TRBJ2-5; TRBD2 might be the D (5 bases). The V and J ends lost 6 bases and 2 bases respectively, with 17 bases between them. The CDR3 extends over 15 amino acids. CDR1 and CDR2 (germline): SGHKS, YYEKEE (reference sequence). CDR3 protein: CASIHHVRGQETQYF. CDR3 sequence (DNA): TGTGCCAGCATCCACCACGTCCGGGGTCAAGAGACCCAGTACTTC.

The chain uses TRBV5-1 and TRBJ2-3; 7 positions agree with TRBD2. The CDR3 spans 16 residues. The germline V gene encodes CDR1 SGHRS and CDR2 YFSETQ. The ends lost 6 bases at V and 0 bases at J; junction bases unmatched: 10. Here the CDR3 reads CASNIYRGVSTDTQYF. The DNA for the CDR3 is TGCGCCAGCAATATTTACCGGGGGGTTAGCACAGATACGCAGTATTTT.

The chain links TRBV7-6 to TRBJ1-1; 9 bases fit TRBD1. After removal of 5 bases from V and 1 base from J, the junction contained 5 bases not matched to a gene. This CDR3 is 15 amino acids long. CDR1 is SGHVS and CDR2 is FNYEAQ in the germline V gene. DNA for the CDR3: TGTGCCAGCAGCCCGGGACAGGGAACGAACACTGAAGCTTTCTTT. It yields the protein CASSPGQGTNTEAFF.

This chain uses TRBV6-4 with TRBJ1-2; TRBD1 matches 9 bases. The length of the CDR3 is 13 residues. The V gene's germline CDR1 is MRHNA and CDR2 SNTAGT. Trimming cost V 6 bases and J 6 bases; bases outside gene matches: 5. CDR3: CASRGGTGHGYTF. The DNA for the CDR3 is TGTGCCAGCAGAGGAGGGACAGGGCATGGCTACACCTTC.

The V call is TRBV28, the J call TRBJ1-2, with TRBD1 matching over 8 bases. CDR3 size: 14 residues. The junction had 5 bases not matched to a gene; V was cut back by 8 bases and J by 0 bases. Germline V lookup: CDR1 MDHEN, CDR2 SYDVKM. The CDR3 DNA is TGTGCCAGCTTCCGGACAGGGACTAACTATGGCTACACCTTC. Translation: CASFRTGTNYGYTF.

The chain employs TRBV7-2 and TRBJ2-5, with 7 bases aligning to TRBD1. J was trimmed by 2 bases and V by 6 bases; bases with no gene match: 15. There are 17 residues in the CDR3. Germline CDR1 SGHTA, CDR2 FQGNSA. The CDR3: CASRPGTQGVWQETQYF. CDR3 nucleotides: TGTGCCAGCAGACCGGGGACGCAGGGGGTGTGGCAAGAGACCCAGTACTTC.

In DNA, the CDR3 is TGTGCCAGCAGCATCCAGGGGGCGCCTGGAAACACCATATATTTT. It codes for CASSIQGAPGNTIYF. The chain carries TRBV9 and TRBJ1-3; 8 nucleotides agree with TRBD1. The CDR3 covers 15 residues. V shed 4 bases, J shed 2 bases, and the junction held 5 bases outside the gene matches. CDR1 and CDR2 from the germline V gene are SGDLS and YYNGEE.

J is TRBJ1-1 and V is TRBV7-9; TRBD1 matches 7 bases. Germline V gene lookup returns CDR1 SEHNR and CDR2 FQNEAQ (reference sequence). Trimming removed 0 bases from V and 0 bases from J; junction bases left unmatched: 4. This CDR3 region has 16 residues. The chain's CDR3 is CASSLATGAMNTEAFF. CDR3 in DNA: TGTGCCAGCAGCTTAGCAACAGGGGCGATGAACACTGAAGCTTTCTTT.

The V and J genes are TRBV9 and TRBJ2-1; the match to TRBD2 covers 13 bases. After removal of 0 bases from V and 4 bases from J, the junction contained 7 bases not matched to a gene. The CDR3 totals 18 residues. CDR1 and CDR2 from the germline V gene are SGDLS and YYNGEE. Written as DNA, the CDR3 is TGTGCCAGCAGCGTAGCGCCTTGGACTAGCGGGGGATACAATGAGCAGTTCTTC. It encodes CASSVAPWTSGGYNEQFF.

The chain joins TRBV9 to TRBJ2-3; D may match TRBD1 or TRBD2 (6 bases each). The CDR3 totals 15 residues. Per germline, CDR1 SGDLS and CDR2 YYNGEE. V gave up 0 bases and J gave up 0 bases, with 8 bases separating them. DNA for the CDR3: TGTGCCAGCAGCGTAGAGGGGGGCAGCACAGATACGCAGTATTTT. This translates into CASSVEGGSTDTQYF.

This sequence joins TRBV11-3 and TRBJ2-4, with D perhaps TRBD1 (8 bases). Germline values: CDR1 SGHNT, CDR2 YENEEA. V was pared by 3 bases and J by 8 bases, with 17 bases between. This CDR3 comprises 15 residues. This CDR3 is CASSFSGQGGDIQYF. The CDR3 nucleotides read TGTGCCAGCAGCTTTAGCGGACAGGGAGGGGACATTCAGTACTTC.

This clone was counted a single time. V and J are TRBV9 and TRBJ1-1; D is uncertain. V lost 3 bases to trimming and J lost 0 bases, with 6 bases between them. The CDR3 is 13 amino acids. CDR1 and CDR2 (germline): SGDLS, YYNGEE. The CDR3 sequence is CASSDDMNTEAFF. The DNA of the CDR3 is TGTGCCAGCAGCGACGATATGAACACTGAAGCTTTCTTT.

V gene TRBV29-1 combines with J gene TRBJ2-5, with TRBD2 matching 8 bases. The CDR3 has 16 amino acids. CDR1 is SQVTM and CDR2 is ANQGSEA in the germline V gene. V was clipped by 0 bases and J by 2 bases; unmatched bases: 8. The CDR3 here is CSVEDLAGPPQETQYF. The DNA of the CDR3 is TGCAGCGTTGAAGACCTAGCGGGCCCACCACAAGAGACCCAGTACTTC.

The DNA of the CDR3 is TGTGCCAGCAGCTTATACCAGTCTAGCTTCTACGAGCAGTACTTC. The encoded protein is CASSLYQSSFYEQYF. The chain recombines TRBV7-3 with TRBJ2-7, with D perhaps matching TRBD2 (5 bases). CDR1 and CDR2 (germline): SGHTA, FQGTGA. The CDR3 consists of 15 residues. Trimming removed 2 bases from V and 3 bases from J, with 14 bases in between.

Here the CDR3 reads CASSYTTGGDYGYTF. The DNA for the CDR3 is TGTGCCAGCAGTTACACTACAGGGGGGGACTATGGCTACACCTTC. The chain has TRBV6-5 and TRBJ1-2, with 8 bases aligning to TRBD1. CDR1 and CDR2 (germline): MNHEY, SVGAGI. The V and J ends lost 2 bases and 3 bases, in that order; junction bases with no gene match: 5. The length of the CDR3 is 15 residues.

CDR3 protein: CASSLSTVAGPSYEQYF. The CDR3 DNA reads as TGTGCCAGCAGTTTATCTACAGTAGCGGGTCCTTCCTACGAGCAGTACTTC. The genes are TRBV27 and TRBJ2-7; TRBD2 agrees at 7 bases. CDR3 length: 17 residues. Trimming removed 0 bases from V and 1 base from J; junction bases left unmatched: 9. Germline lookup yields CDR1 MNHEY and CDR2 SMNVEV (reference sequence).

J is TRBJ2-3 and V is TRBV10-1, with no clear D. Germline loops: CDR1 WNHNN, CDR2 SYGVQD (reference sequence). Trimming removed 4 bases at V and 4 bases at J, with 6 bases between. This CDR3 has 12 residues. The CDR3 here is CASSAIPDTQYF. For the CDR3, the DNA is TGCGCCAGCAGTGCTATACCAGATACGCAGTATTTT.

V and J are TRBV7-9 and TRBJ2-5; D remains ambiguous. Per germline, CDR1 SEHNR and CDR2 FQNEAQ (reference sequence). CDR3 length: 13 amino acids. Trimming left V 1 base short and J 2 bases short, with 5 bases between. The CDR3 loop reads CASSLGEQETQYF. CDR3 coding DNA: TGTGCCAGCAGCTTAGGAGAACAAGAGACCCAGTACTTC.

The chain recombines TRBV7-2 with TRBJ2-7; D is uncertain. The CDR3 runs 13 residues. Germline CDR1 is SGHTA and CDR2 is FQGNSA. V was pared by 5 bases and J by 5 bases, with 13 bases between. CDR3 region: CASSPSGFDEQYF. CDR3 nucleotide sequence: TGTGCCAGCAGCCCTTCTGGATTCGACGAGCAGTACTTC.

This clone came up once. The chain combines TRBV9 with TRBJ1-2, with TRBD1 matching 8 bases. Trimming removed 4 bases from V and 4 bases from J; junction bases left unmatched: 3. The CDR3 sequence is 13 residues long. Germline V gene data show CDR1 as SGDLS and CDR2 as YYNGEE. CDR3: CASSPGTGYGYTF. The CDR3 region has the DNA TGTGCCAGCAGCCCCGGGACAGGCTATGGCTACACCTTC.